This TCR beta chain was captured in a study of blood T cell repertoires in COVID-19. Germline V gene lookup returns CDR1 WSHSY and CDR2 SAAADI. CDR3 size: 13 residues. V dropped 4 bases and J dropped 5 bases, with 9 bases sitting between them. Here immunoSEQ multiplex PCR was the method, and the copy in TCRdb shows in-frame clones only, minus some. The sample consists of around 300,000 clones, more than 80% of them appearing once. Enrolled through a virtual design, the participants were between roughly 18 and 100 years of age and came from fewer than 30 US areas. The chain combines TRBV10-2 with TRBJ1-5; D is possibly TRBD1 (6 bases). This TCR derives from a woman aged 18-29 years who had recovered from COVID-19. The source material was PBMCs or T cells enriched from blood (not recorded which). DNA of the CDR3: TGCGCCAGCAGTGTAGGGGGAGATCAGCCCCAGCATTTT. Translated, it gives CASSVGGDQPQHF.